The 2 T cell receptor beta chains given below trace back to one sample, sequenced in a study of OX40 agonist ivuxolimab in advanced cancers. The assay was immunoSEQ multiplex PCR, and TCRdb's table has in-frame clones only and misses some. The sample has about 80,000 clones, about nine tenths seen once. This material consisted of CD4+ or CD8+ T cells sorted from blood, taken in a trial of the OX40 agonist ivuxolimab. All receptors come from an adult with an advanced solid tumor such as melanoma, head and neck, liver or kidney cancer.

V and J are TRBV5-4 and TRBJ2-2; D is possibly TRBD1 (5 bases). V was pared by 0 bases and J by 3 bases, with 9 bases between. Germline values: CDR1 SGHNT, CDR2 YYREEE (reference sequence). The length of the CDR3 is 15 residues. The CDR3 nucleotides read TGTGCCAGCAGCTTGGAAGGGGCCTACACCGGGGAGCTGTTTTTT. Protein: CASSLEGAYTGELFF.

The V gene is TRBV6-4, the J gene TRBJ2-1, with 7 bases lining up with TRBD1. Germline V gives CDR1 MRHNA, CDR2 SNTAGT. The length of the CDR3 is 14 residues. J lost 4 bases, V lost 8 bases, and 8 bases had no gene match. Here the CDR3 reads CASAPGQMYNEQFF. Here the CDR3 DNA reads TGTGCCAGCGCCCCGGGACAGATGTACAATGAGCAGTTCTTC.